Listed here is a single TCR beta chain. The antigen is unknown. The data originate from a study of shared clonotypes between healthy human individuals. General study findings and limits: The naive CD4 repertoires of a few donors were compared, and approximately 4.7% of clonotypes were shared. The generation probabilities recorded for non-shared clonotypes fell below those of clonotypes shared by all four donors.

Selected positively for CCR7 and CD45RO-negative, naive CD8 cells excluded terminally differentiated effector memory CD45RA+ cells. Here immunoSEQ multiplex PCR was the method, and the copy in TCRdb shows in-frame clones only, minus some. The sample lists 560,000 or so clones; about 96% were seen once. The V gene lost 4 bases and the J gene lost 3 bases, with 16 bases spanning the gap. CDR1 and CDR2 (germline): LNHDA, SQIVND (reference sequence). This CDR3 region has 15 residues. Material: naive CD8+ T cells sorted from blood. The sequence came from a young woman in good health. The chain recombines TRBV19 with TRBJ2-7; D may be TRBD1 (6 bases). The CDR3 loop reads CASSTKTGLNYEQYF. The CDR3 nucleotides read TGTGCCAGTAGTACGAAGACAGGTCTGAACTACGAGCAGTACTTC.